The following is a T cell receptor (beta chain) sequence with its context. Its matching antigen is unknown. The V gene's germline CDR1 is SGHKS and CDR2 YYEKEE (reference sequence). The CDR3 length is 14 residues. J gave up 5 bases and V 4 bases, and 6 bases lay outside the gene matches. The data stem from a study of cytomegalovirus exposure and HLA in healthy donors. Study results and caveats: Across donors, most TCRs were seen rarely, yet some public ones were widespread. The study recorded 150 to 200 TCR beta chains that were cytomegalovirus-associated.

Amplification used 60 Vbeta primers and 13 Jbeta primers. Sequencing was performed with immunoSEQ multiplex PCR; in TCRdb, only in-frame clones are kept and a portion is missing. The repertoire holds under 200,000 clones, with 77% as singletons. The sequenced material came from PBMCs. J is TRBJ1-2 and V is TRBV5-5; the match to TRBD1 covers 9 bases. The TCR was taken from a man between 45 and 60 years old in good health and CMV-seropositive. CDR3 nucleotides: TGTGCCAGCAGCGACGCCGGGACAGGGTATGGCTACACCTTC. It is translated as CASSDAGTGYGYTF.